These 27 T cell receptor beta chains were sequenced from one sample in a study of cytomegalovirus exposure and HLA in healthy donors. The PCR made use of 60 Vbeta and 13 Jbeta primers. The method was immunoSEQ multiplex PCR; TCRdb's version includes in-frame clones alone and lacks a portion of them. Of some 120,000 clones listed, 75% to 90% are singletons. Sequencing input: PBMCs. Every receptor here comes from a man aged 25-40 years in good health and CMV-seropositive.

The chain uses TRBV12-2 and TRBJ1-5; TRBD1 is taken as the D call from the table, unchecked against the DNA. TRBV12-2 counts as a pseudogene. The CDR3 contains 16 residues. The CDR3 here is CASRLKDRWRVQPQHF. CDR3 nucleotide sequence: TGTGCAAGTCGCCTTAAAGACAGGTGGCGGGTTCAGCCCCAGCATTTT.

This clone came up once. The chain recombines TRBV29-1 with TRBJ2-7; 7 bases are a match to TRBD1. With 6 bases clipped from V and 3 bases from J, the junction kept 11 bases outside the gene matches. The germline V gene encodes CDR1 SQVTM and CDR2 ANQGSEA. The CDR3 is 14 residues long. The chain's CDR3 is CSVTDGDSGYEQYF. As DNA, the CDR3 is TGCAGCGTAACAGACGGGGACAGTGGCTACGAGCAGTACTTC.

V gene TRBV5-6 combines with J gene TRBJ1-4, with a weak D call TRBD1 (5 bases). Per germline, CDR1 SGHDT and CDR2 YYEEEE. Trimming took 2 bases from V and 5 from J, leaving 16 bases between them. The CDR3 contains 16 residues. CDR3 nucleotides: TGTGCCAGCAGCTTCGGTCAGGGAAACCGGAATGAAAAACTGTTTTTT. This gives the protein CASSFGQGNRNEKLFF.

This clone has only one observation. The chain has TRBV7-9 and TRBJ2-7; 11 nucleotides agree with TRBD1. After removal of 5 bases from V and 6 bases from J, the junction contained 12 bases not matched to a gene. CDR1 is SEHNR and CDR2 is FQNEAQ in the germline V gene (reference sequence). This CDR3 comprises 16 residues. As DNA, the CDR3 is TGTGCCAGCAGCCCCATCCCGGGACAGGGGGGAATCGAGCAGTACTTC. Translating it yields CASSPIPGQGGIEQYF.

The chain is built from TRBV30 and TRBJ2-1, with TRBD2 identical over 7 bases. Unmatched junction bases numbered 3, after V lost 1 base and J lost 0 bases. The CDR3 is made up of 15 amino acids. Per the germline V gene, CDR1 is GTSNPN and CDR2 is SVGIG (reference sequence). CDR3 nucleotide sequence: TGTGCCTGGAGTGCCGGGGGGAGCTCCTACAATGAGCAGTTCTTC. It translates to CAWSAGGSSYNEQFF.

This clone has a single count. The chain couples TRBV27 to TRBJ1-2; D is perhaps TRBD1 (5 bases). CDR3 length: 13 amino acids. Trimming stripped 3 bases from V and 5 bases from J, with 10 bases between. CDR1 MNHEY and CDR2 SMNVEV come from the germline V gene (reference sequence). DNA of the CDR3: TGTGCCAGCAGTTTTGGAGGGGCGTATGGCTACACCTTC. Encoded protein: CASSFGGAYGYTF.

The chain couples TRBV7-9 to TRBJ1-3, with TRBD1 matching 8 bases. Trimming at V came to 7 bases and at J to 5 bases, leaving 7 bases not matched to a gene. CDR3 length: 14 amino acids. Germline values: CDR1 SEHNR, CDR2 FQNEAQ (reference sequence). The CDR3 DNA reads TGTGCCAGCACCAAAACAGGGGGGCGAAACACCATATATTTT. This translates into CASTKTGGRNTIYF. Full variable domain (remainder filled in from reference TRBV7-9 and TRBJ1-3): DTGVSQNPRHKITKRGQNVTFRCDPISEHNRLYWYRQTLGQGPEFLTYFQNEAQLEKSRLLSDRFSAERPKGSFSTLEIQRTEQGDSAMYLCASTKTGGRNTIYFGEGSWLTVV.

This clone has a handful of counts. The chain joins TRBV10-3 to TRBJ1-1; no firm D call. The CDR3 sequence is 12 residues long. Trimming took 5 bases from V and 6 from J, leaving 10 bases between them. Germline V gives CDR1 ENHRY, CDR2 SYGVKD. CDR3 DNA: TGTGCCATCAGTCCTGACGGAGCTGAAGCTTTCTTT. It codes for CAISPDGAEAFF.

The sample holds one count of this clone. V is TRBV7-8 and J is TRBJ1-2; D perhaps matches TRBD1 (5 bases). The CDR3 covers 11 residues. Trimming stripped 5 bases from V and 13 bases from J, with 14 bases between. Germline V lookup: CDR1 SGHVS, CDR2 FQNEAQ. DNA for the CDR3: TGTGCCAGCAGCCCCGGGGGGGGGTTCACCTTC. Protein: CASSPGGGFTF.

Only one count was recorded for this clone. The CDR3 DNA reads as TGTGCCAGCAGCCCGCGACAGGGCTCCGAGCAGTACTTC. Protein: CASSPRQGSEQYF. J is TRBJ2-7 and V is TRBV7-9, with TRBD1 matching 7 bases. The V gene's germline CDR1 is SEHNR and CDR2 FQNEAQ (reference sequence). This CDR3 comprises 13 residues. V shed 5 bases and J 6 bases; nucleotides not matched to a gene: 7. Filled out from reference TRBV7-9 and TRBJ2-7, the complete variable domain reads DTGVSQNPRHKITKRGQNVTFRCDPISEHNRLYWYRQTLGQGPEFLTYFQNEAQLEKSRLLSDRFSAERPKGSFSTLEIQRTEQGDSAMYLCASSPRQGSEQYFGPGTRLTVT.

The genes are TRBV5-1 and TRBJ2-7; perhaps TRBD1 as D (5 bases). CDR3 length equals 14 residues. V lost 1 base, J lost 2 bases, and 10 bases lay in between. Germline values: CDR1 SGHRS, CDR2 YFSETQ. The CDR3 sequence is CASSLTGNPYEQYF. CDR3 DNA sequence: TGCGCCAGCAGCTTGACAGGAAACCCCTACGAGCAGTACTTC.

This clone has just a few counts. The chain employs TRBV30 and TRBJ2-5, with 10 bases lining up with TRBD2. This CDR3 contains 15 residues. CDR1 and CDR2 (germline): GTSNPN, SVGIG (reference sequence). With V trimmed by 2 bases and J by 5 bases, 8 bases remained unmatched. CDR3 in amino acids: CAWSIGLAAYETQYF. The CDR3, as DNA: TGTGCCTGGAGTATCGGACTAGCGGCTTACGAGACCCAGTACTTC.

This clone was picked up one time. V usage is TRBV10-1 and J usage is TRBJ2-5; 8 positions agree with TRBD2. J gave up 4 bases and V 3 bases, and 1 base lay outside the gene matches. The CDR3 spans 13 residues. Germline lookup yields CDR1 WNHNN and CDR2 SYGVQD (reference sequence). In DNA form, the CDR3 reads TGCGCCAGCAGTGAAACTAGCGGAGAGACCCAGTACTTC. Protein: CASSETSGETQYF.

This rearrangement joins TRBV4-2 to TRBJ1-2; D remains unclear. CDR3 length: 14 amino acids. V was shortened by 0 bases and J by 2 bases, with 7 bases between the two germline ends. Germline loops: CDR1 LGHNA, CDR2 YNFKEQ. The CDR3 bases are TGTGCCAGCAGCCAAGATACAAGAAACTATGGCTACACCTTC. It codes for CASSQDTRNYGYTF.

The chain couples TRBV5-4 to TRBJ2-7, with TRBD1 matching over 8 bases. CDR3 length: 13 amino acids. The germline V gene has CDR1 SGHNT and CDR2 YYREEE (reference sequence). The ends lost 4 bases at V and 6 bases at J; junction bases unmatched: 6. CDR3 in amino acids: CASSQDRGREQYF. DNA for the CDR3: TGTGCCAGCAGCCAAGACAGGGGACGCGAGCAGTACTTC.

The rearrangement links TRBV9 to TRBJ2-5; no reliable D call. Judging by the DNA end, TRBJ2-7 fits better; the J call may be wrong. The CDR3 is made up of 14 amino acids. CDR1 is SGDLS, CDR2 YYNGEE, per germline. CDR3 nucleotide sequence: TGTGCCAGCAGCCCTAACGGCCGGAGATACGAGCAGTACTTC. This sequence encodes CASSPNGRRYEQYF.

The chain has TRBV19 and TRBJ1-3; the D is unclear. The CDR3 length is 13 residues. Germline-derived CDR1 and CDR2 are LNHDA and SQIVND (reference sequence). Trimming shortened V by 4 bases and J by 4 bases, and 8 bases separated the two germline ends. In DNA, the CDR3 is TGTGCCAGTAGTAAGGCGGAAGGAAACACCATATATTTT. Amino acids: CASSKAEGNTIYF.

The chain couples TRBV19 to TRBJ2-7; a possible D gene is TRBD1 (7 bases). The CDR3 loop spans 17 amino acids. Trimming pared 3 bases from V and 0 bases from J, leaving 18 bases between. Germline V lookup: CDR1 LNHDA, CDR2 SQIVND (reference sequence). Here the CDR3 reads CASSIQGGTLLSYEQYF. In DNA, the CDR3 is TGTGCCAGTAGTATCCAGGGGGGCACGCTTCTCTCCTACGAGCAGTACTTC.

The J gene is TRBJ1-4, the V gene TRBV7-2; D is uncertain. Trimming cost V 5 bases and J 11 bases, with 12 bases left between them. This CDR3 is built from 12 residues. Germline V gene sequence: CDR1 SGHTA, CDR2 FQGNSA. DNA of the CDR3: TGTGCCAGCAGCCCGGGTAGAGGGAAACTGTTTTTT. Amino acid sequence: CASSPGRGKLFF.

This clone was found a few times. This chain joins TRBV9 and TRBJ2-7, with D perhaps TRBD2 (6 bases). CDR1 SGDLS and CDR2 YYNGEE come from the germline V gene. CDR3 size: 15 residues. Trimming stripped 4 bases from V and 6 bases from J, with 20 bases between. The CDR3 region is CASSPSGTDLSEQYF. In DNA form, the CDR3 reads TGTGCCAGCAGCCCCTCCGGGACTGATCTCTCCGAGCAGTACTTC.

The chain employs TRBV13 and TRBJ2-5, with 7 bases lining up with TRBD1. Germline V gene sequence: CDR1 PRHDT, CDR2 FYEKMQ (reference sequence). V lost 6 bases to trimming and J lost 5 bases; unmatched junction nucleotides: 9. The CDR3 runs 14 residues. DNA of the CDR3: TGTGCCAGCAGAGGGGACAGACAGGGCGAGACCCAGTACTTC. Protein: CASRGDRQGETQYF.

CDR3 amino acids: CASSPDRGQAQFF. The CDR3 DNA sequence: TGTGCCAGCTCCCCCGACAGGGGGCAGGCGCAGTTCTTC. This chain links TRBV18 with TRBJ2-1; 10 positions agree with TRBD1. Germline V gene lookup returns CDR1 KGHSH and CDR2 LQKENI. The J segment lost 12 bases and the V segment lost 6 bases, leaving 8 bases of the junction unmatched. CDR3 length equals 13 residues.

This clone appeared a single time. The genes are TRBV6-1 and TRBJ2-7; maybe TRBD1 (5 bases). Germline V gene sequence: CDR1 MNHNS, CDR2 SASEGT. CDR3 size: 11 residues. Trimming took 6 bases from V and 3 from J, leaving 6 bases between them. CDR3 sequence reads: CASSRVYEQYF. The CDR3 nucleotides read TGTGCCAGCAGCAGGGTCTACGAGCAGTACTTC.

CDR3 residues: CASSYPGYGSPLHF. The CDR3 DNA follows: TGTGCCAGCAGTTACCCGGGGTACGGATCACCCCTCCACTTT. This chain links TRBV27 with TRBJ1-6; D is undetermined. The germline V and J ends were trimmed by 4 bases and 10 bases, with 14 bases remaining between them. The CDR3 runs 14 residues. Germline CDR1 is MNHEY and CDR2 is SMNVEV (reference sequence).

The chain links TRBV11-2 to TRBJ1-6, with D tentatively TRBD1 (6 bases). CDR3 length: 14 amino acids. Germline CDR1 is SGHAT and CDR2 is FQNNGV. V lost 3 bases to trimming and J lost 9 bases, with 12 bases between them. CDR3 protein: CASSLNRAGSPLHF. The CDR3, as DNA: TGTGCCAGCAGCTTGAACAGGGCGGGTTCACCCCTCCACTTT. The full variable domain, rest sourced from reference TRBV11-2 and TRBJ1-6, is EAGVAQSPRYKIIEKRQSVAFWCNPISGHATLYWYQQILGQGPKLLIQFQNNGVVDDSQLPKDRFSAERLKGVDSTLKIQPAKLEDSAVYLCASSLNRAGSPLHFGNGTRLTVT.

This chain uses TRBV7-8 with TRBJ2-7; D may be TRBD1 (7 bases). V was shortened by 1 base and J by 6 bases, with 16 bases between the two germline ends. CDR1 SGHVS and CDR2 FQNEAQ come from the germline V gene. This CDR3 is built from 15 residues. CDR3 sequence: CASSLVDREEGEQYF. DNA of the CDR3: TGTGCCAGCAGCTTAGTTGACAGGGAGGAGGGCGAGCAGTACTTC.

The CDR3 protein is CASSSTQPLAGGCPGELFF. The DNA for the CDR3 is TGTGCCAGCAGCTCAACTCAACCACTAGCGGGGGGATGCCCCGGGGAGCTGTTTTTT. The chain joins TRBV21-1 to TRBJ2-2; TRBD2, the table's D call, was not compared with the DNA. TRBV21-1 is noted as a pseudogene. CDR3 length: 19 residues.